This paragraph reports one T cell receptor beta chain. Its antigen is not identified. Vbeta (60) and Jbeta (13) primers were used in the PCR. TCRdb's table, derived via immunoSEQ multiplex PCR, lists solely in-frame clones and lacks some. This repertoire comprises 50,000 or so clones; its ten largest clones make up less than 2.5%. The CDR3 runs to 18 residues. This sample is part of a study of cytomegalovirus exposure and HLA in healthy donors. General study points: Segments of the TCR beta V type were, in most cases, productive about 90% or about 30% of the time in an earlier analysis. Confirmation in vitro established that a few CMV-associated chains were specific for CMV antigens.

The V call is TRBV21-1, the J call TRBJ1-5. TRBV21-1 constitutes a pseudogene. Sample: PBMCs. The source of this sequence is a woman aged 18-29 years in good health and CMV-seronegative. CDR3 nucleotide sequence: TGTGCCAGCGGTAAACCGTCCTGGGACTGCCCCTTTAATCAGCCCCAGCATTTT. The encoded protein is CASGKPSWDCPFNQPQHF.